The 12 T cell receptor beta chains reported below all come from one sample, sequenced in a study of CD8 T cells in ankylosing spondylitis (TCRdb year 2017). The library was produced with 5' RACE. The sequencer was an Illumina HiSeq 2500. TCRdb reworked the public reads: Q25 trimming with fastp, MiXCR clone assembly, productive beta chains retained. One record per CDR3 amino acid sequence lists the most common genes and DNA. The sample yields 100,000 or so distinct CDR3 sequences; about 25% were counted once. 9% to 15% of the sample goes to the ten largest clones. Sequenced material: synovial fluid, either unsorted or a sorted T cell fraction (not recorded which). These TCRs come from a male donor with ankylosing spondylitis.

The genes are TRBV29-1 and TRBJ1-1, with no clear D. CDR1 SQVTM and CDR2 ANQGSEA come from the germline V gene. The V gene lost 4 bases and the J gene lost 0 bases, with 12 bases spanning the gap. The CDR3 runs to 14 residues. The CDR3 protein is CSVVEGSLNTEAFF. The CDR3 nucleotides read TGCAGCGTTGTGGAGGGCAGCCTGAACACTGAAGCTTTCTTT.

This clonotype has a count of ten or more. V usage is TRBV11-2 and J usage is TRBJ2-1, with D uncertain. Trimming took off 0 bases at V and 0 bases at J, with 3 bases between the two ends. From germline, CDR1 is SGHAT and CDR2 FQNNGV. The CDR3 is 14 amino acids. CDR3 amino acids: CASSLDGSYNEQFF. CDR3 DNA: TGTGCCAGCAGCTTAGATGGCTCCTACAATGAGCAGTTCTTC.

DNA for the CDR3: TGCAGCGTTGTCTCGCGCGGGACTAGCGGTATCTACGAGCAGTACGTC. Translated: CSVVSRGTSGIYEQYV. The chain has TRBV29-1 and TRBJ2-7, with 11 positions matching TRBD2. Germline V lookup: CDR1 SQVTM, CDR2 ANQGSEA. The CDR3 is 16 amino acids. V dropped 4 bases and J dropped 3; count of bases not matched to a gene: 11.

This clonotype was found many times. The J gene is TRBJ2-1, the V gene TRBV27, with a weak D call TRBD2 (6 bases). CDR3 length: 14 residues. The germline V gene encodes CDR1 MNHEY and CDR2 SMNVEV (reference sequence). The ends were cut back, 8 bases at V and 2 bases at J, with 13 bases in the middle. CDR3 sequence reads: CASSWRGPYNEQFF. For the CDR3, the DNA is TGTGCCAGCTCTTGGAGGGGCCCCTACAATGAGCAGTTCTTC.

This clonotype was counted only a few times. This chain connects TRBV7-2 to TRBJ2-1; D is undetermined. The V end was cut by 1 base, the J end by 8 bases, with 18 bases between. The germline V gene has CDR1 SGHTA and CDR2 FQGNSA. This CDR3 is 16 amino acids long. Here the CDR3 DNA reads TGTGCCAGCAGCTTAGTTGGGATGGCCCCGGCGGATGAGCAGTTCTTC. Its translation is CASSLVGMAPADEQFF.

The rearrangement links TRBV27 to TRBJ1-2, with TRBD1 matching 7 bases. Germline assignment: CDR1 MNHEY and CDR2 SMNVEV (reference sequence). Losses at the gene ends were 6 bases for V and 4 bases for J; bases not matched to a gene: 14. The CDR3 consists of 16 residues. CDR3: CASSRQGGYDGYGYTF. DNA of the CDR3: TGTGCCAGCAGCCGACAGGGAGGGTACGATGGCTATGGCTACACCTTC.

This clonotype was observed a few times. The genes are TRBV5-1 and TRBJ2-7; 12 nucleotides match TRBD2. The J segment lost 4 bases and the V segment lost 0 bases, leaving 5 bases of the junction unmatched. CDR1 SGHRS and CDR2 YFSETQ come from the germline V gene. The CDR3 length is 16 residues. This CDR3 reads CASSLVLAGGTYEQYF. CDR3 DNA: TGCGCCAGCAGCTTGGTACTAGCGGGAGGTACTTACGAGCAGTACTTC. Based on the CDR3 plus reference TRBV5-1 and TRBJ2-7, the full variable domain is KAGVTQTPRYLIKTRGQQVTLSCSPISGHRSVSWYQQTPGQGLQFLFEYFSETQRNKGNFPGRFSGRQFSNSRSEMNVSTLELGDSALYLCASSLVLAGGTYEQYFGPGTRLTVT.

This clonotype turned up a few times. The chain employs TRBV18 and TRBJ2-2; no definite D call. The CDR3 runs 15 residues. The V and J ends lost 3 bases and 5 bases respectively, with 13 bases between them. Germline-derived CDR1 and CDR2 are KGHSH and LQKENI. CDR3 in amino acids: CASSPRRLVTGELFF. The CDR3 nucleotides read TGTGCCAGCTCACCTAGGAGACTGGTGACCGGGGAGCTGTTTTTT.

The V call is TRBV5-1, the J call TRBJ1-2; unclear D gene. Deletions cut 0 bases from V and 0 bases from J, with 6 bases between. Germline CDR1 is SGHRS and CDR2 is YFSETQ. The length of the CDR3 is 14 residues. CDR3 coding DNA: TGCGCCAGCAGCTTGGACAGCCCTAACTATGGCTACACCTTC. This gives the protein CASSLDSPNYGYTF.

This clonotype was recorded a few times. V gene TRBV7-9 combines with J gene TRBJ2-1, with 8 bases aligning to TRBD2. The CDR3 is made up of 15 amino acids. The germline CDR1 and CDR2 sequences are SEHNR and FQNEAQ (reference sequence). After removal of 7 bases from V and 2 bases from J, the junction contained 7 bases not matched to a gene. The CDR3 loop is CASTTLAGPYNEQFF. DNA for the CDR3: TGTGCCAGCACCACGTTAGCGGGACCCTACAATGAGCAGTTCTTC.

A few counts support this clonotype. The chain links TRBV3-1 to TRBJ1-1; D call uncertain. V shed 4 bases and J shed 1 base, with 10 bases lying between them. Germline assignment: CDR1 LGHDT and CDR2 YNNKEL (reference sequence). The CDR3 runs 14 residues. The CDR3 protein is CASSPVQRNTEAFF. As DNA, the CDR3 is TGTGCCAGCAGCCCAGTCCAGCGGAACACTGAAGCTTTCTTT.

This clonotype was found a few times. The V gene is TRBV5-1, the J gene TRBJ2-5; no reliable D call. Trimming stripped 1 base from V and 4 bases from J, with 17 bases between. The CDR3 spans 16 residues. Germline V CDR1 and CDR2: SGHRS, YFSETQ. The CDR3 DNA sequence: TGCGCCAGCAGCTTGCAGGCTAATTTCATCCCAGAGACCCAGTACTTC. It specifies CASSLQANFIPETQYF. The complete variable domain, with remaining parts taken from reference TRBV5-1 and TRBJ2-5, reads KAGVTQTPRYLIKTRGQQVTLSCSPISGHRSVSWYQQTPGQGLQFLFEYFSETQRNKGNFPGRFSGRQFSNSRSEMNVSTLELGDSALYLCASSLQANFIPETQYFGPGTRLLVL.